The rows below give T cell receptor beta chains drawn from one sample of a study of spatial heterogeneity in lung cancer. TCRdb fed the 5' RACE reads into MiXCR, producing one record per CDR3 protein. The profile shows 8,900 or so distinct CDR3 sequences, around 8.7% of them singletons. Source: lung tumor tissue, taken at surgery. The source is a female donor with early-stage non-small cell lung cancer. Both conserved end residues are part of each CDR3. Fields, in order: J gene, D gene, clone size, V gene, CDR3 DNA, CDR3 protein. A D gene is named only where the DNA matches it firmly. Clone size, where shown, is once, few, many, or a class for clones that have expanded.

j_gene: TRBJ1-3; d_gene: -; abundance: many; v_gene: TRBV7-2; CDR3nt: TGTGCCAGCAGTCCAGGCGGATTCCAATCTGGAAACACCATATATTTT; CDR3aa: CASSPGGFQSGNTIYF
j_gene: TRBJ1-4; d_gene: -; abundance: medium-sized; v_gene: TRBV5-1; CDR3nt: TGCGCCAGCAGCCCCAGACAGGACGCAACTAATGAAAAACTGTTTTTT; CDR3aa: CASSPRQDATNEKLFF
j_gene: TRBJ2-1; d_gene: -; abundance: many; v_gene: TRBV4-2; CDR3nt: TGTGCCAGCAGCCGGGATATAGCGGCTTCCTACAATGAGCAGTTCTTC; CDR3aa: CASSRDIAASYNEQFF
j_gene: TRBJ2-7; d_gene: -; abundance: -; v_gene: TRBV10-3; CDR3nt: TGTGCCATCAGTGGGCCGGGCGCGGCCCCCTACGAGCAGTACTTC; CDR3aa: CAISGPGAAPYEQYF
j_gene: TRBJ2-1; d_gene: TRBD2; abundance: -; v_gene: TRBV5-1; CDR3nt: TGCGCCAGCAGCCCGGGACCGACTAGCGGGGACGACCAGTTCTTC; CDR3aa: CASSPGPTSGDDQFF
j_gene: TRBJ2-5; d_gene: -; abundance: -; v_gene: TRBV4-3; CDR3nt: TGCGCCAGCAGCCAAGAAAACTCGGGGCGCGGAGAGACCCAGTACTTC; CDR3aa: CASSQENSGRGETQYF
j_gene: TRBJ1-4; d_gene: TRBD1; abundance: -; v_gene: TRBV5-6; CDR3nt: TGTGCCAGCAGCCCCGGGACAGGGGGTGGTGAAAAACTGTTTTTT; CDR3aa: CASSPGTGGGEKLFF
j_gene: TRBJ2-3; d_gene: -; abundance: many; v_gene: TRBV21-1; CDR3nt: TGTGCCAGCAGCAAAGCGGGGGGGGTCGGGTCCACCACAGATACGCAGTATTTT; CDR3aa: CASSKAGGVGSTTDTQYF
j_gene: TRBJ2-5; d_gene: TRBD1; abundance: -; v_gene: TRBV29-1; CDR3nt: TGCAGCGTCAGGGACAGGTCTAGGGGGAAGACCCAGTACTTC; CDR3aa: CSVRDRSRGKTQYF
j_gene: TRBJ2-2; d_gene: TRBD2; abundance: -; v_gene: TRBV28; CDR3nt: TGTGCCAGCAGGGGACTAGCGGGGGGGCCCCCGGACACCGGGGAGCTGTTTTTT; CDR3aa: CASRGLAGGPPDTGELFF
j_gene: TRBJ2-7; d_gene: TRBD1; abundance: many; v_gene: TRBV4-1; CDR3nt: TGCGCCAGCAGCCAAGGAAGCGGACAGGGCTACGAGCAGTACTTC; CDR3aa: CASSQGSGQGYEQYF
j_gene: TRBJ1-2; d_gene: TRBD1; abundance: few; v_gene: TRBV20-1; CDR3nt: TGCAGTGCTAGAGATTGGACAGGGAGTTATGGCTACACCTTC; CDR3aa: CSARDWTGSYGYTF
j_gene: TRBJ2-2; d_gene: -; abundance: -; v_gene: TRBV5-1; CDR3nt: TGCGCCAGCCGCCGGGCAGGGGAGAACACCGGGGAGCTGTTTTTT; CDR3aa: CASRRAGENTGELFF
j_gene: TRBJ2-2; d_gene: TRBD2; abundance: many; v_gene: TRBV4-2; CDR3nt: TGTGCCAGCAGCCCCGTGAGAGCGGGGGGGCCCGGCGGGGAGCTGTTTTTT; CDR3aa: CASSPVRAGGPGGELFF
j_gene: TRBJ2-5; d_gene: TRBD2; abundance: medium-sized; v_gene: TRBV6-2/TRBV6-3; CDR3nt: TGTGCCAGCAGCCCCCTAGCGGGGGCTCAAGAGACCCAGTACTTC; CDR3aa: CASSPLAGAQETQYF
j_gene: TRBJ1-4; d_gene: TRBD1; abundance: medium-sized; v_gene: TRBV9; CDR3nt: TGTGCCAGCAGCTTACCGACAGGGGGAAATGAAAAACTGTTTTTT; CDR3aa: CASSLPTGGNEKLFF
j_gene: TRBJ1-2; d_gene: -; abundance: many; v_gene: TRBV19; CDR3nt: TGTGCCAGTAAATTCCCGGGCTCGGGCTATGGCTACACCTTC; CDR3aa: CASKFPGSGYGYTF